This T cell receptor (beta chain) originates from a study of type 1 and type 2 diabetes patients. Whole-study context: A total of about 19,000,000 paired-end reads came from the whole study.

Study findings and constraints: Type 2 diabetes repertoires were more diverse than type 1 diabetes repertoires.

The V and J ends lost 6 bases and 4 bases, in that order; junction bases with no gene match: 19. This CDR3 has 19 amino acids. Germline V gives CDR1 WSHSY, CDR2 SAAADI. Anyone with other autoimmune disease or infection in the prior four weeks was excluded. Genomic DNA was the PCR template. Multiplex PCR with 30 forward and 13 reverse primers amplified the TCR beta CDR3. Each CDR3 protein gets one entry after TCRdb re-called the multiplex PCR reads with MiXCR. The sample holds fewer than 350,000 distinct CDR3 sequences, roughly 50% seen once. The table lists this clonotype with many counts. Its antigen is not identified.

The clonotype originates from a man aged 18-30 years with type 2 diabetes. The chain carries TRBV10-2 and TRBJ2-3; 10 nucleotides align to TRBD2. The sequenced sample was peripheral blood mononuclear cells (PBMCs). The CDR3 protein is CASRAPPEGSGRAADTQYF. CDR3 sequence (DNA): TGCGCCAGCAGGGCCCCACCCGAGGGGAGCGGGAGGGCGGCAGATACGCAGTATTTT.